The present T cell receptor beta chain was sequenced within a study of shared clonotypes between healthy human individuals. The V gene's germline CDR1 is SGDLS and CDR2 YYNGEE. V lost 0 bases, J lost 0 bases, and 10 bases lay in between. The CDR3 loop spans 15 amino acids. The assay ran at deep level. TCRdb's table, derived via immunoSEQ multiplex PCR, lists solely in-frame clones and lacks some. The sample lists some 1,100,000 clones; roughly 74% were seen once. For this clone: The antigen is unknown.

Findings and caveats of the study: Naive subsets typically showed greater estimated richness than memory subsets. The sole specimen, blood, was sampled, and tissue repertoires likely differ. The genetic and exposure-history diversity represented was limited by few donors.

This TCR derives from a man aged 18 to 30 in good health. Some clones in this sample may be carry-over from other donors' samples. V and J are TRBV9 and TRBJ2-7, with unresolved D. Sequenced input: memory CD4+ T cells from PBMCs. The subset was: CD45RA-negative fraction. The CDR3 spells CASSVDGSLSYEQYF. The CDR3 nucleotides read TGTGCCAGCAGCGTAGACGGCAGCCTCTCCTACGAGCAGTACTTC.